This TCR beta chain emerged from a study of radiotherapy plus CTLA-4 blockade in lung cancer. Study summary: Around 19% of enrolled patients responded objectively, and approximately 34% had disease control. The study's findings and limits: In blood, after radiotherapy plus ipilimumab, tumor-derived TCR clones expanded.

Repertoires were generated with immunoSEQ multiplex PCR, while TCRdb's copy carries only in-frame clones and drops some. The repertoire consists of about 62,000 clones, with less than 85% occurring once and the leading ten covering approximately 2.8%. In regard to this clone: The target antigen is unknown.

V lost 4 bases to trimming and J lost 3 bases; unmatched junction nucleotides: 3. Germline loops: CDR1 WSHSY, CDR2 SAAADI. The CDR3 length is 16 residues. The chain has TRBV10-2 and TRBJ2-2; 12 bases agree with TRBD2. Material: peripheral blood, obtained from a patient treated with radiotherapy plus ipilimumab. This TCR was recovered from a human donor with non-small cell lung cancer who had a complete response to radiotherapy plus ipilimumab. CDR3 sequence reads: CASSGRLAGDTGELFF. The CDR3 nucleotides read TGCGCCAGCAGTGGAAGACTAGCGGGAGACACCGGGGAGCTGTTTTTT.